Given below is one T cell receptor (beta chain) in context. Its specificity is unknown. The source of the sample is a study of cytomegalovirus exposure and HLA in healthy donors. Overall study results and limits: A later analysis linked a missense variant in DCLRE1C to the trimming of TCR beta V and J genes. For cytomegalovirus status, the classifier reportedly gave diagnoses with high specificity and sensitivity.

The primer mix had 60 Vbeta and 13 Jbeta primers. Using immunoSEQ multiplex PCR, the repertoire was profiled, and TCRdb retains in-frame clones only, with some absent. This sample carries roughly 190,000 clones, approximately 80% of them seen once, and the ten largest clones take 1.5% to 2%. The sequenced sample was PBMCs. The source is a woman aged 18-30 years in good health and CMV-seronegative.

CDR3 coding DNA: TGTGCCAGCAGCTTTCGACTAGCGGGGTCGCAGTTCTTC. Encoded protein: CASSFRLAGSQFF. The chain combines TRBV11-2 with TRBJ2-1, with 11 bases lining up with TRBD2. The V and J ends lost 3 bases and 12 bases, in that order; junction bases with no gene match: 4. Looked up from germline, CDR1 is SGHAT and CDR2 is FQNNGV. The CDR3 contains 13 residues.